A single T cell receptor (beta chain) is shown here with its context. This record belongs to a study of blood T cell repertoires in COVID-19. Looking at the study overall: Specimens from acute and convalescent COVID-19 originated in the United States, Italy and Spain. PBMCs, B-cell-depleted T cells, or T cells provided the cDNA or gDNA that made up the material.

Methods used by the authors: By means of reference gene primer amplification, nucleated cell counts were estimated. Sequencing used immunoSEQ multiplex PCR; TCRdb keeps in-frame clones, though not all of them. From that table come the V and J calls and clone size; the DNA was used to work out D and trimming. The sample contains over 70,000 clones, more than 75% of which appear only once. The CDR3 spans 16 residues. Germline CDR1 and CDR2: MNHNS and SASEGT. The V end lost 2 bases, the J end lost 3 bases, and 14 bases lay between the germline ends. Sequenced material: peripheral blood. This clonotype was sampled from a man between 65 and 85 years old with acute or convalescent COVID-19. The chain combines TRBV6-1 with TRBJ1-5, with a tentative D call TRBD1 (5 bases). The CDR3 region is CASSESFGGNNQPQHF. The CDR3 coding sequence is TGTGCCAGCAGTGAATCCTTCGGGGGGAACAATCAGCCCCAGCATTTT.